This TCR beta chain was documented in a study of blood T cells in healthy people across ages (dated by TCRdb to the mid-2010s). Concerning the study at large: In model experiments, roughly one uniquely barcoded TCR beta cDNA molecule per two T cells was captured by template switching. The donors were divided into four age groups: young (average approximately 15 years), middle-aged (approximately 41), aged (approximately 62) and long-lived (roughly 82). For two donors (one aged 18 to 29 and one aged 80 or older), the study analyzed two additional independent replicas of 1 million unique cDNA reads from the same blood draw. The study measured age-related changes in TCR beta repertoire diversity using deep sequencing normalized with unique cDNA molecular identifiers.

Systemically healthy Caucasian individuals from Russia, some 40 in total and aged about 6 to 90 years, were included as donors. Around 9.9 milliliters of peripheral blood were collected from each donor into EDTA-treated Vacutainer tubes. Ficoll-Paque density-gradient centrifugation was used to isolate PBMCs, with at least 6 million obtained per sample. Trizol reagent was used to extract total RNA from PBMCs, with at least 5 micrograms per sample. The percentages of naive CD45RAhigh/CD27high T cells were determined by flow cytometry on a PBMC aliquot from every donor. The full study reports these points: Because donor CMV infection status was unknown, age-related changes in expanded clonotypes were potentially confounded. As age increased, observed TCR beta diversity per million T cells dropped in a roughly linear way, and a significant reduction was already evident by age around 41. Observed TCR beta diversity correlated strongly with the percentage of naive T cells measured by flow cytometry. Bulk unsorted PBMC profiling prevented conclusive comparison of naive and antigen-experienced compartments. Compared with the aged group, the long-lived group had more naive CD4+ T cells, fewer expanded clones and increased TCR diversity, a pattern suggesting age selection. Estimates of total diversity based on one million sequenced T cells were regarded as lower bounds and as underestimates.

Receptors were amplified or captured by 5' RACE. The instrument given in TCRdb is Illumina HiSeq 2500. A second PCR of 7 to 11 cycles was performed with a sample-barcoded 5' primer and a J-beta primer mix. A unique molecular identifier was introduced onto each TCR beta cDNA molecule by a template-switch 5' adaptor carrying 12 random nucleotides. Each sample yielded at least 3 million CDR3-containing paired-end reads. The Mint cDNA synthesis kit, primed by a TRBC-specific oligonucleotide, was used to synthesize first-strand cDNA from all RNA. Following uracil-DNA glycosylase treatment, all cDNA underwent a first 18-cycle PCR with the universal primers M1SS and BC2_uni_R. In the source study's methods: For normalization, 1 million high-quality reads, each with a distinct molecular identifier, were randomly selected from each sample. Instead of being binned into consensus sequences, reads with shared molecular identifiers were discarded. MiTCR, with a Q25 quality threshold and the strictest error-elimination algorithm, was used for CDR3 identification, clonotype clustering and error correction. Lower-bound total TCR beta diversity was estimated with a nonparametric unseen species model using Euler transformation. The public reads were reprocessed in TCRdb via fastp at Q25 and MiXCR, keeping in-frame beta chains. Rows matching on CDR3 protein sequence are summarized as one entry with the most common DNA and genes. For this entry, the V and J calls and clone size follow TCRdb and not the study's own pipeline. The sample includes around 500,000 distinct CDR3 sequences, with about a quarter observed a single time. The top ten constitute over 3.5% of the sample.

The CDR1 and CDR2 encoded by the germline V gene are SGHTA and FQGNSA. Taken from cysteine to phenylalanine, the CDR3 has 17 residues. This entry keeps only the CDR3 DNA: 51 bases, framed from base 1. Trimming takes 6 bases off V and 4 bases off J; junction bases not matched to a gene: 11. There are a few counts of this clonotype. It lacks a known antigen. Base qualities are not at hand, and no much larger clone is one base apart. The data were also submitted as part of a second study, on T cells of mothers and their children. The second study's paper adds: Nine systemically healthy Caucasian individuals served as donors, namely three mothers together with their six children. cDNA synthesis used all of the extracted RNA, with around 1.6 ug of RNA in each 15 ul reaction. In the second PCR, the M1S primer added sample barcodes and 2-4 random nucleotides. Each mother yielded over 9.5 million TCR beta CDR3 reads and each child 2.5 million to 3 million reads. TCR recombination output is similarly shaped by thymic selection in related and unrelated pairs, with a minor effect exerted by inherited differences. Normalized repertoire overlap was always found to be slightly, but never significantly, higher in related mother-child pairs than in unrelated mother-child pairs. With a sensitivity of approximately 100 clones per million clonotypes, no persistent microchimeric T cell clones were detected. To look for features that set related mother-child pairs apart from unrelated individuals, the researchers ran deep NGS to compare the TCR beta repertoires of mothers and children. The mean age was roughly 44 +/- 4 years for the mothers and roughly 10 +/- 4 years for the children. After adapter ligation with NEBNext reagents, the libraries were sequenced on Illumina HiSeq 2000 with 100+100 nt paired-end reads. Mother and child libraries were prepared a month apart and sequenced in separate runs to prevent cross-contamination. For each donor, between roughly 450,000 and 2,100,000 distinct TCR beta clonotypes were identified. Naive TCR beta clonotypes were estimated from low-frequency clonotypes matched to each donor's FACS-determined naive share, without sorting.

The chain links TRBV7-2 with TRBJ2-6; 8 middle bases align to TRBD1. This sequence was found in a boy between 2 and 15 years old in good health. Sequenced input: blood. The DNA sequence is as follows: TGTGCCAGCAGTATATCTCCAGGGGGCGGAGGGGCCAACGTCCTGACTTTC. This encodes CASSISPGGGGANVLTF.